This T cell receptor (beta chain) was recorded in a study of blood T cell repertoires in COVID-19. At the level of the study: PBMCs, B-cell-depleted T cells, or T cells provided the cDNA or gDNA that made up the material.

Using immunoSEQ multiplex PCR, the repertoire was profiled, and TCRdb retains in-frame clones only, with some absent. The sample yields about 79,000 clones, approximately 90% seen once. The CDR3 consists of 13 residues. From germline, CDR1 is SEHNR and CDR2 FQNEAQ (reference sequence). The V end lost 4 bases, the J end lost 0 bases, and 4 bases lay between the germline ends. This TCR was sampled from a man aged 50 to 60 with active COVID-19. The chain uses TRBV7-9 and TRBJ1-5, with D unresolved. The sample was peripheral blood. CDR3 coding DNA: TGTGCCAGCAGCTCTAATAGCAATCAGCCCCAGCATTTT. Translating gives CASSSNSNQPQHF.